A selection of T cell receptor beta chains follows, all from one sample in a study of blood T cell repertoires in COVID-19. The data were produced by immunoSEQ multiplex PCR, yet TCRdb's version contains in-frame clones alone and is incomplete. Here the sample spans 150,000 or so clones, 84% being singletons. Sequenced input: peripheral blood. These receptors were taken from a human donor in a cohort sampled during active COVID-19. Both conserved end residues are part of each CDR3.

J,V,CDR3
TRBJ2-3,TRBV5-1,CASRSVLSTDTQYF
TRBJ2-5,TRBV7-9,CASSPPAGAETQYF
TRBJ2-6,TRBV24-1,CATSRSAGANVLTF
TRBJ1-1,TRBV18,CASSGQEDTEAFF
TRBJ2-1,TRBV15,CATGTSGSNEQFF
TRBJ2-1,TRBV29-1,CTGQGGYNEQFF
TRBJ1-1,TRBV19,CATGTGWFGLDTEAFF
TRBJ1-5,TRBV19,CASKRGPGQRSNQPQHF
TRBJ1-1,TRBV27,CASSFRPGGTEAFF
TRBJ2-2,TRBV7-2,CASSSALGGAGELFF
TRBJ2-5,TRBV6-2/TRBV6-3,CASSTVGLAAVKTQYF
TRBJ1-5,TRBV4-3,CASSQDRMGPQHF
TRBJ1-1,TRBV7-2,CASSLWQRTEAFF
TRBJ2-2,TRBV27,CASSEWTGGITGELFF
TRBJ1-1,TRBV19,CASSNLRGGVEAFF
TRBJ1-2,TRBV27,CASSFLNNYGYTF
TRBJ1-6,TRBV4-1,CASSQARFGSPLHF
TRBJ2-3,TRBV9,CASSVAYGGLVGDTQYF
TRBJ1-6,TRBV7-2,CASSLASSGTGSSYNSPLHF
TRBJ2-1,TRBV27,CASSPTSGRTYNEQFF
TRBJ1-2,TRBV6-5,CASTDDRTGFYGYTF
TRBJ1-5,TRBV7-2,CASSLMGTNQPQHF
TRBJ1-1,TRBV5-4,CASSLDRVGLTEAFF
TRBJ2-7,TRBV5-1,CASSPRGQNSYEQYF
TRBJ1-6,TRBV6-5,CASSYSGVNSPLHF
TRBJ2-1,TRBV4-3,CASSQDGLARNEQFF
TRBJ2-2,TRBV7-7,CASSLGASANTGELFF
TRBJ2-7,TRBV6-5,CASRRQGSSYEQYF
TRBJ2-3,TRBV5-1,CASSLAGGGSDTQYF
TRBJ2-7,TRBV11-2,CASSSGTGRYEQYF
TRBJ2-3,TRBV2,CASRRLAGGPRDTQYF
TRBJ2-3,TRBV5-1,CASSRGWGGTQYF
TRBJ2-2,TRBV7-2,CASSLQVWSNTGELFF
TRBJ2-2,TRBV7-3,CASSPAGGRAGELFF
TRBJ2-2,TRBV5-1,CASSLAGTGGTGELFF
TRBJ1-1,TRBV21-1,CASSKGGVRVTEAFF
TRBJ2-3,TRBV3-1/TRBV3-2,CASILSGTSLPHTQYF
TRBJ2-1,TRBV27,CASRAGTGFHEQFF
TRBJ1-2,TRBV18,CASSPQGGKYGYTF